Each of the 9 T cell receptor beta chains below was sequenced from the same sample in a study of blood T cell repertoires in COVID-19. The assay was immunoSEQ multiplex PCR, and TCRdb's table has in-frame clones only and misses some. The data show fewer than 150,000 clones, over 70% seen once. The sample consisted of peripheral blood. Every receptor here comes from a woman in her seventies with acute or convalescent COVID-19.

The CDR3 region has the DNA TGTGCCAGCAGCTTGGTCGGTTTTGGGAGGGCAAGAGGCACCGGGGAGCTGTTTTTT. It yields the protein CASSLVGFGRARGTGELFF. This rearrangement joins TRBV5-6 to TRBJ2-2; 7 nucleotides align to TRBD2. V was pared by 0 bases and J by 4 bases, with 15 bases of the junction left unmatched. Per the germline V gene, CDR1 is SGHDT and CDR2 is YYEEEE. CDR3 size: 19 residues.

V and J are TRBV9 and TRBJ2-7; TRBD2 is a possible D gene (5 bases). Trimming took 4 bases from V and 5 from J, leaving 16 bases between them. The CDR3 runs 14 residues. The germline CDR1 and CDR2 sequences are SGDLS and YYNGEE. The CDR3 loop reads CASSNPRTDHEQYF. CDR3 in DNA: TGTGCCAGCAGCAACCCGAGGACTGACCACGAGCAGTACTTC. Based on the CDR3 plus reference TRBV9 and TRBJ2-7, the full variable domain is DSGVTQTPKHLITATGQRVTLRCSPRSGDLSVYWYQQSLDQGLQFLIQYYNGEERAKGNILERFSAQQFPDLHSELNLSSLELGDSALYFCASSNPRTDHEQYFGPGTRLTVT.

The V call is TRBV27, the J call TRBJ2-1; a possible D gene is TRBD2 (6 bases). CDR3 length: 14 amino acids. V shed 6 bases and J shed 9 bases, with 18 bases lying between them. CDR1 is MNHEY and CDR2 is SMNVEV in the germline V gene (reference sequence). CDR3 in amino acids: CASRWTLGGREQFF. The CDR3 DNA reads TGTGCCAGCAGATGGACCCTCGGGGGACGTGAGCAGTTCTTC.

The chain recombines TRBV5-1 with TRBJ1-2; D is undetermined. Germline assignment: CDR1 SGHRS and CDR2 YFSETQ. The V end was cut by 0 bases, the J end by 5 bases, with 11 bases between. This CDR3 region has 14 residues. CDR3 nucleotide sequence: TGCGCCAGCAGCTTGGGGAGGCGGGATTATGGCTACACCTTC. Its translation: CASSLGRRDYGYTF.

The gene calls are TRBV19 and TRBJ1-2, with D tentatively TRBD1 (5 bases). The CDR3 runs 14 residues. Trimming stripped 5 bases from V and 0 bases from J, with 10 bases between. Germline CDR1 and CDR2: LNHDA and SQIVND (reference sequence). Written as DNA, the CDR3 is TGTGCCAGTAGTGTGACAGCCTCTAACTATGGCTACACCTTC. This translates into CASSVTASNYGYTF.

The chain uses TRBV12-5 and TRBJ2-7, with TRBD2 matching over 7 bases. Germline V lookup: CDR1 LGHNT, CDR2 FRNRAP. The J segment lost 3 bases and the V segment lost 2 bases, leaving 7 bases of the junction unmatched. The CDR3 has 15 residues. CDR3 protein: CASGLRTSSLYEQYF. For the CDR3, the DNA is TGTGCTAGTGGTTTGAGGACTAGTTCCCTCTACGAGCAGTACTTC.

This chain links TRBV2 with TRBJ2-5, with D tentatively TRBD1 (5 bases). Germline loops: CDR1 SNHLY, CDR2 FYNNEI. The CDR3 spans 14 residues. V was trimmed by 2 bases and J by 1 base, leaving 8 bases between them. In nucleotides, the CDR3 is TGTGCCAGCAGTGAAACGCAGGGCCAAGAGACCCAGTACTTC. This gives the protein CASSETQGQETQYF.

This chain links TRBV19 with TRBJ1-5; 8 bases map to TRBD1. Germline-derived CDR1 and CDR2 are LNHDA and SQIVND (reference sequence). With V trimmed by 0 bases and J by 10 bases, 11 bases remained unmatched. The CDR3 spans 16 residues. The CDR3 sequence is CASSIEADRVWRPQHF. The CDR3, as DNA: TGTGCCAGTAGTATAGAGGCGGACAGGGTCTGGAGACCCCAGCATTTT.

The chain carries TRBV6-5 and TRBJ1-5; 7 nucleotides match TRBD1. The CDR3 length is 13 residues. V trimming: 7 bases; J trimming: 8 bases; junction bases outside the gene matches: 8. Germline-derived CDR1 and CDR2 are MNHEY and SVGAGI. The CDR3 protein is CASNRQGGEPQHF. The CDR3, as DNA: TGTGCCAGCAACCGACAGGGAGGTGAGCCCCAGCATTTT.